The clone carrying this TCR beta chain was picked up a small number of times. V trimming: 3 bases; J trimming: 7 bases; junction bases outside the gene matches: 6. Per germline, CDR1 MNHEY and CDR2 SMNVEV (reference sequence). The CDR3 contains 14 residues. Profiling relied on immunoSEQ multiplex PCR, and the TCRdb table lists in-frame clones only, not all of them. The table records fewer than 200,000 clones, 79% of them present only once. The data derive from a study of blood T cell repertoires in COVID-19. The V call is TRBV27, the J call TRBJ1-5; 7 positions agree with TRBD1. This TCR came from a woman aged 70-85 years in a cohort exposed to, infected with or recovered from COVID-19 (not recorded which). Sequencing was carried out using PBMCs or T cells enriched from blood (not recorded which). In DNA, the CDR3 is TGTGCCAGCAGTTTGACAGGGACTAGCCAGCCCCAGCATTTT. It codes for CASSLTGTSQPQHF.